The 14 T cell receptor beta chains reported below all come from one sample, sequenced in a study of OX40 agonist ivuxolimab in advanced cancers. Assay: immunoSEQ multiplex PCR; the TCRdb copy retains only in-frame clones and omits some. The table records tens of thousands of clones, over 70% of them present only once. The sequences come from CD4+ or CD8+ T cells sorted from blood, collected in a trial of the OX40 agonist ivuxolimab. The source of these receptors is an adult with an advanced solid tumor such as melanoma, head and neck, liver or kidney cancer.

The V gene is TRBV9, the J gene TRBJ2-3, with D possibly TRBD2 on 6 matching bases. The CDR3 has 15 amino acids. Germline CDR1 is SGDLS and CDR2 is YYNGEE. The V end was cut by 0 bases, the J end by 6 bases, with 14 bases between. CDR3 protein: CASSVGASDWDTQYF. In nucleotides, the CDR3 is TGTGCCAGCAGCGTAGGGGCTAGCGATTGGGATACGCAGTATTTT. Combining the CDR3 with reference TRBV9 and TRBJ2-3 gives the whole variable domain DSGVTQTPKHLITATGQRVTLRCSPRSGDLSVYWYQQSLDQGLQFLIQYYNGEERAKGNILERFSAQQFPDLHSELNLSSLELGDSALYFCASSVGASDWDTQYFGPGTRLTVL.

The chain joins TRBV7-3 to TRBJ2-7; TRBD1 agrees at 7 bases. Germline assignment: CDR1 SGHTA and CDR2 FQGTGA. With 1 base clipped from V and 0 bases from J, the junction kept 3 bases outside the gene matches. CDR3 length: 15 amino acids. CDR3: CASSLKGASSYEQYV. CDR3 DNA sequence: TGTGCCAGCAGCTTAAAGGGGGCTAGCTCCTACGAGCAGTACGTC.

This chain connects TRBV19 to TRBJ2-1; D may be TRBD2 (6 bases). V gave up 6 bases and J gave up 5 bases, with 11 bases separating them. Per germline, CDR1 LNHDA and CDR2 SQIVND (reference sequence). This CDR3 is built from 13 residues. CDR3 nucleotide sequence: TGTGCCAGTAGGGAGGGGATCCACAATGAGCAGTTCTTC. It is translated as CASREGIHNEQFF.

CDR3 residues: CASSTDGQGGRDEQFF. CDR3 sequence (DNA): TGTGCCAGCAGTACGGATGGACAGGGAGGACGTGATGAGCAGTTCTTC. The chain is built from TRBV5-4 and TRBJ2-1, with 8 bases matching TRBD1. This CDR3 is 16 amino acids long. J lost 8 bases, V lost 5 bases, and 15 bases had no gene match. CDR1 is SGHNT, CDR2 YYREEE, per germline (reference sequence). The whole variable domain, remainder taken from reference TRBV5-4 and TRBJ2-1, is ETGVTQSPTHLIKTRGQQVTLRCSSQSGHNTVSWYQQALGQGPQFIFQYYREEENGRGNFPPRFSGLQFPNYSSELNVNALELDDSALYLCASSTDGQGGRDEQFFGPGTRLTVL.

The gene calls are TRBV7-3 and TRBJ2-2; D gene uncertain. This CDR3 spans 13 amino acids. V was trimmed by 5 bases and J by 4 bases, leaving 8 bases between them. From germline, CDR1 is SGHTA and CDR2 FQGTGA. The CDR3 DNA follows: TGTGCCAGCAGCCTCAAAGTCACCGGGGAGCTGTTTTTT. It yields the protein CASSLKVTGELFF.

This sequence joins TRBV5-5 and TRBJ1-2; possible D gene TRBD1, 5 bases. V was trimmed by 5 bases and J by 4 bases, leaving 12 bases between them. This CDR3 is 13 amino acids long. Germline values: CDR1 SGHKS, CDR2 YYEKEE (reference sequence). CDR3 protein: CASRSDTGYGYTF. CDR3 nucleotides: TGTGCCAGCAGGTCGGACACGGGCTATGGCTACACCTTC.

V is TRBV4-2 and J is TRBJ2-1, with no clear D. The germline V gene encodes CDR1 LGHNA and CDR2 YNFKEQ. The V end lost 0 bases, the J end lost 0 bases, and 15 bases lay between the germline ends. There are 18 residues in the CDR3. The CDR3 DNA reads TGTGCCAGCAGCCAAGATTCGTGGGGAATAGTCTCCTACAATGAGCAGTTCTTC. Translating it yields CASSQDSWGIVSYNEQFF.

V is TRBV5-1 and J is TRBJ2-3; D gene uncertain. The CDR3 runs 13 residues. The germline gives CDR1 SGHRS, CDR2 YFSETQ. V dropped 0 bases and J dropped 2 bases, with 4 bases sitting between them. The CDR3 is CASSLDLTDTQYF. CDR3 coding DNA: TGCGCCAGCAGCTTGGATCTCACAGATACGCAGTATTTT. The whole variable domain, filled in from reference TRBV5-1 and TRBJ2-3, reads KAGVTQTPRYLIKTRGQQVTLSCSPISGHRSVSWYQQTPGQGLQFLFEYFSETQRNKGNFPGRFSGRQFSNSRSEMNVSTLELGDSALYLCASSLDLTDTQYFGPGTRLTVL.

The rearrangement joins TRBV5-1 to TRBJ2-3; D is uncertain. V lost 0 bases and J 2 bases, leaving 7 bases between the germline ends. Germline V gene lookup returns CDR1 SGHRS and CDR2 YFSETQ. The CDR3 covers 14 residues. The chain's CDR3 is CASSLATPTDTQYF. The CDR3 nucleotides read TGCGCCAGCAGCTTGGCTACACCCACAGATACGCAGTATTTT.

The chain joins TRBV4-1 to TRBJ2-3, with a possible D match to TRBD1 (6 bases). This CDR3 has 15 residues. Trimming took off 4 bases at V and 2 bases at J, with 13 bases between the two ends. The V gene's germline CDR1 is MGHRA and CDR2 YSYEKL. CDR3 DNA sequence: TGCGCCAGCAGCCCGACAGGCCCTTTCACAGATACGCAGTATTTT. Its protein product is CASSPTGPFTDTQYF.

V usage is TRBV7-8 and J usage is TRBJ2-3, with a tentative D call TRBD2 (5 bases). This CDR3 is built from 16 residues. V dropped 1 base and J dropped 0 bases, with 11 bases sitting between them. Germline V gene sequence: CDR1 SGHVS, CDR2 FQNEAQ. Here the CDR3 DNA reads TGTGCCAGCAGCTTAGAAGCGGCGGTTAGCACAGATACGCAGTATTTT. Translation gives CASSLEAAVSTDTQYF.

This chain links TRBV29-1 with TRBJ2-7, with 9 nucleotides matching TRBD1. In germline, CDR1 is SQVTM, CDR2 ANQGSEA. CDR3 length: 17 amino acids. V gave up 7 bases and J gave up 5 bases; unmatched junction bases: 21. CDR3 sequence: CSALIGTVRDRDNEQYF. The CDR3 bases are TGCAGCGCTCTAATAGGAACGGTCCGGGACAGGGACAACGAGCAGTACTTC.

This sequence joins TRBV7-3 and TRBJ1-2, with a possible D match to TRBD1 (6 bases). V shed 4 bases and J shed 4 bases, with 13 bases lying between them. CDR1 SGHTA and CDR2 FQGTGA come from the germline V gene. This CDR3 is built from 14 residues. The CDR3 is CASSSKGGSYGYTF. The CDR3 DNA reads as TGTGCCAGCAGCTCAAAGGGGGGCTCCTATGGCTACACCTTC.

With regard to this clone: Other DNA sequences in this specimen translate into the identical CDR3. The V and J genes are TRBV11-2 and TRBJ2-3, with 8 bases aligning to TRBD2. Per the germline V gene, CDR1 is SGHAT and CDR2 is FQNNGV. V lost 1 base and J lost 1; bases outside the gene matches: 4. The CDR3 length is 16 residues. The CDR3 sequence: CASSLAGGPGTDTQYF. CDR3 nucleotides: TGTGCCAGCAGCTTAGCGGGAGGGCCTGGCACAGATACGCAGTATTTT.